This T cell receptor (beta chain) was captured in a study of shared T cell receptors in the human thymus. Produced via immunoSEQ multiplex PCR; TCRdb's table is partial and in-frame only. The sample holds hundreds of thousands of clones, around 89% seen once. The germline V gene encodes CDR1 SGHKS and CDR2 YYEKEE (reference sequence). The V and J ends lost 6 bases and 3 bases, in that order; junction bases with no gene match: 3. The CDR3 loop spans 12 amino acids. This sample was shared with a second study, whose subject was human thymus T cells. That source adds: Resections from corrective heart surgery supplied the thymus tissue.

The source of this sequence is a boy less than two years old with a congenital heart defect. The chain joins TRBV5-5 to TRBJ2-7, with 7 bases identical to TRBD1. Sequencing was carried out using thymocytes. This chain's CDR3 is CASTTGHYEQYF. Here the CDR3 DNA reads TGTGCCAGCACGACAGGGCACTACGAGCAGTACTTC.